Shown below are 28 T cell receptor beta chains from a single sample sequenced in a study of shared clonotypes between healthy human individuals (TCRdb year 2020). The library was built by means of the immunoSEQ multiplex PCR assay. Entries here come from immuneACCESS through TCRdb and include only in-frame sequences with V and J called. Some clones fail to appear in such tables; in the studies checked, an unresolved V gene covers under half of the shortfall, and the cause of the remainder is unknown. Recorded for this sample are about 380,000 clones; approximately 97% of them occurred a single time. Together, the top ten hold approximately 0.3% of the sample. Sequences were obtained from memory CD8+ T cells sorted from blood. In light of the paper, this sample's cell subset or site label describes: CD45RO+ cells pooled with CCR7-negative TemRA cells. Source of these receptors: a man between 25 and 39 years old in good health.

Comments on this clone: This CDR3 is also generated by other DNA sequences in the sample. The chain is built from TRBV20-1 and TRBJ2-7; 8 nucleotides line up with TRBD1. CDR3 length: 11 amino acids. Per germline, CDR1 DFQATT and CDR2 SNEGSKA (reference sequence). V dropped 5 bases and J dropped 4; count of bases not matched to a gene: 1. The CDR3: CSADRGYEQYF. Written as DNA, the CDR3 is TGCAGTGCTGACAGGGGTTACGAGCAGTACTTC.

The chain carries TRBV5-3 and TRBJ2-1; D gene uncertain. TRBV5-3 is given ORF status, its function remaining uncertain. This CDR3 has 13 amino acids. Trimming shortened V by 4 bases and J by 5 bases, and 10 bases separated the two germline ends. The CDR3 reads CARSAIGHNEQFF. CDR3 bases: TGTGCCAGAAGCGCAATAGGGCACAATGAGCAGTTCTTC.

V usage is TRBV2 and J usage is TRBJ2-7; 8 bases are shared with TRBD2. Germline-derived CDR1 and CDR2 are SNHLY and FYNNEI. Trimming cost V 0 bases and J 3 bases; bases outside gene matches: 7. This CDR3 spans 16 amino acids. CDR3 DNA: TGTGCCAGCAGTGAAGCACTAGCGGTTGGGGACTACGAGCAGTACTTC. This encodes CASSEALAVGDYEQYF. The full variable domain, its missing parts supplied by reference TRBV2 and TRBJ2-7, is EPEVTQTPSHQVTQMGQEVILRCVPISNHLYFYWYRQILGQKVEFLVSFYNNEISEKSEIFDDQFSVERPDGSNFTLKIRSTKLEDSAMYFCASSEALAVGDYEQYFGPGTRLTVT.

The CDR3 DNA is TGTGCCAGCAGCTTAAGGCGGAAGAGGGGGGACATTCAGTACTTC. Its translation is CASSLRRKRGDIQYF. The chain joins TRBV11-2 to TRBJ2-4; D might be TRBD1 or TRBD2, each matching 6 bases. The germline CDR1 and CDR2 sequences are SGHAT and FQNNGV. Trimming took 2 bases from V and 8 from J, leaving 16 bases between them. This CDR3 region has 15 residues.

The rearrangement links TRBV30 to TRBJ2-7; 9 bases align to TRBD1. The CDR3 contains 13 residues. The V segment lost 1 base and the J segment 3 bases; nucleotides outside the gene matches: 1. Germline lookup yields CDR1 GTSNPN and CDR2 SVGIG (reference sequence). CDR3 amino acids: CAWSDRGRYEQYF. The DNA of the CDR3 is TGTGCCTGGAGTGACAGGGGGCGCTACGAGCAGTACTTC.

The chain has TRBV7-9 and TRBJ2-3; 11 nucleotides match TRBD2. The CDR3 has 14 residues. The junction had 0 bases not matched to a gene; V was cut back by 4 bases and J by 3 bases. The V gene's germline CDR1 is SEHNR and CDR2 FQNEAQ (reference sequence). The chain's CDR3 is CASSWTSGTDTQYF. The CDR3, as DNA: TGTGCCAGCAGCTGGACTAGCGGGACAGATACGCAGTATTTT.

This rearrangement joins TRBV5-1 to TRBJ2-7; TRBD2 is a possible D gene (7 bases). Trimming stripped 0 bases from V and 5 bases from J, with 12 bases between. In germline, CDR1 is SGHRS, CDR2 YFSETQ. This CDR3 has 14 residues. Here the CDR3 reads CASSLVGGLNEQYF. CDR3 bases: TGCGCCAGCAGCTTGGTCGGGGGGCTGAACGAGCAGTACTTC.

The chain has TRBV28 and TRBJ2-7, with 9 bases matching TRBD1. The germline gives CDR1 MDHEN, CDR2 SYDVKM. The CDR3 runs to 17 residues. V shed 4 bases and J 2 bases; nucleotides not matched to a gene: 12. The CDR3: CASSSPGTGRGPYEQYF. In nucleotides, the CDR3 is TGTGCCAGCAGTTCCCCTGGGACAGGGAGGGGACCCTACGAGCAGTACTTC.

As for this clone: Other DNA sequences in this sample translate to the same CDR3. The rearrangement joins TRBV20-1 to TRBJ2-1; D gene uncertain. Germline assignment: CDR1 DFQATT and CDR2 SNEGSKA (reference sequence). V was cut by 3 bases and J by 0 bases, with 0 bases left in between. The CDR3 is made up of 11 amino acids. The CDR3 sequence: CSASSYNEQFF. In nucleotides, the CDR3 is TGCAGTGCTAGCTCCTACAATGAGCAGTTCTTC.

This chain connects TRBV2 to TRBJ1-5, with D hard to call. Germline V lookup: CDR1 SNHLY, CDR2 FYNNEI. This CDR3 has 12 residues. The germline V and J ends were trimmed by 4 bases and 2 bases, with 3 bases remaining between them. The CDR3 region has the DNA TGTGCCAGCAGTGCGGGCAATCAGCCCCAGCATTTT. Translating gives CASSAGNQPQHF. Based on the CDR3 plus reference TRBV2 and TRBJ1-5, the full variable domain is EPEVTQTPSHQVTQMGQEVILRCVPISNHLYFYWYRQILGQKVEFLVSFYNNEISEKSEIFDDQFSVERPDGSNFTLKIRSTKLEDSAMYFCASSAGNQPQHFGDGTRLSIL.

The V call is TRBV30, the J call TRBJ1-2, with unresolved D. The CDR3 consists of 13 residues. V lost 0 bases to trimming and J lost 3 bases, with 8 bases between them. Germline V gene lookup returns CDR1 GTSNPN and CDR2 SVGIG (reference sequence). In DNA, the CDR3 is TGTGCCTGGAGTGTACGCGGGTACTATGGCTACACCTTC. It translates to CAWSVRGYYGYTF.

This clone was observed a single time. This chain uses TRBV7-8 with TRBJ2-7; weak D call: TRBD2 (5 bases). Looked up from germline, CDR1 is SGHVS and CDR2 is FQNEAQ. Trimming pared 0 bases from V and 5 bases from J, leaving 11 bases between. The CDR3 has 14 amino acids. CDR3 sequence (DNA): TGTGCCAGCAGCTTAGCGGGAGTAATTAACGAGCAGTACTTC. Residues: CASSLAGVINEQYF.

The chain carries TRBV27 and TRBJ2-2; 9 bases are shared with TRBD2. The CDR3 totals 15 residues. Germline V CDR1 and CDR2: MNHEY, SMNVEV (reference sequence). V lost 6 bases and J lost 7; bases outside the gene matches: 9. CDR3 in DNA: TGTGCCAGCAGCGTAGGGACTAGCCCAAACGGGGAGCTGTTTTTT. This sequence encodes CASSVGTSPNGELFF.

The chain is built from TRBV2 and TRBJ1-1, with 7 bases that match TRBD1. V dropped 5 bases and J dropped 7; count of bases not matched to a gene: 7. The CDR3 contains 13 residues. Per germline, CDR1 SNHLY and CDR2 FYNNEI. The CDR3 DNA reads TGTGCCAGCAGTAGACAGGGCCGACTTGAAGCTTTCTTT. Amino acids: CASSRQGRLEAFF.

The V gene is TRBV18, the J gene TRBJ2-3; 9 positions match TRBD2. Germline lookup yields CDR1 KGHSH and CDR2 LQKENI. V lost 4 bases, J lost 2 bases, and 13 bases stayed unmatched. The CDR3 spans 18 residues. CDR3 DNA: TGTGCCAGCTCACGGGCGCTAGCGGGACTACTACTCACAGATACGCAGTATTTT. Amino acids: CASSRALAGLLLTDTQYF.

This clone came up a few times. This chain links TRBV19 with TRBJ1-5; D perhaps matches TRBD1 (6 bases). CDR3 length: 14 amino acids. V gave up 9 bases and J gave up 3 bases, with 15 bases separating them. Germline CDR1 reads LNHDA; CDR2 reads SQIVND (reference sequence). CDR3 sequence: CASIHQGSNQPQHF. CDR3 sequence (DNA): TGTGCCAGCATACATCAGGGGTCCAATCAGCCCCAGCATTTT.

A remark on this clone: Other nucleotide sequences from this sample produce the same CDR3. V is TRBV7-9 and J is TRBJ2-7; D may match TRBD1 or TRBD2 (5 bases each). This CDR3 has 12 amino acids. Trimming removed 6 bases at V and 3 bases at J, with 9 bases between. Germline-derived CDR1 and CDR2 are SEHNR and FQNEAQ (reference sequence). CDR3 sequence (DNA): TGTGCCAGCAGTGCGAGGGGCTACGAGCAGTACTTC. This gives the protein CASSARGYEQYF.

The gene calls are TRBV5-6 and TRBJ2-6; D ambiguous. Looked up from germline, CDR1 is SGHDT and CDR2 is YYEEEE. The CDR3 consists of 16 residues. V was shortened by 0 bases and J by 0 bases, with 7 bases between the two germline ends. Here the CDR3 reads CASSLVGGSGANVLTF. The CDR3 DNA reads TGTGCCAGCAGCTTGGTTGGTGGCTCTGGGGCCAACGTCCTGACTTTC.

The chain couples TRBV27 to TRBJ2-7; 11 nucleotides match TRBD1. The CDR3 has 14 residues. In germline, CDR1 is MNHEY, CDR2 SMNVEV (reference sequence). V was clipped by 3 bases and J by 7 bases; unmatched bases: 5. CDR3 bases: TGTGCCAGCAGTTTTGGACAGGGGGCGAGTGAGCAGTACTTC. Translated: CASSFGQGASEQYF.

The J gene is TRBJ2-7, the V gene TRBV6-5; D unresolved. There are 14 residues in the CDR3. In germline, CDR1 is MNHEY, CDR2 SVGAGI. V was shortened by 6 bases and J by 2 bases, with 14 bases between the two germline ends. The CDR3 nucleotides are TGTGCCAGCAGCCCCTTAACACCTGCCTACGAGCAGTACTTC. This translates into CASSPLTPAYEQYF.

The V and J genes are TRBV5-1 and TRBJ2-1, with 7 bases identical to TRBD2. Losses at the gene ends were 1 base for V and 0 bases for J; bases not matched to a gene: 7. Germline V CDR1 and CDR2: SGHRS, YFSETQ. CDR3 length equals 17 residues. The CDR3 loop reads CASSLFSGGSSYNEQFF. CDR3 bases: TGCGCCAGCAGCTTGTTTTCAGGCGGGAGCTCCTACAATGAGCAGTTCTTC.

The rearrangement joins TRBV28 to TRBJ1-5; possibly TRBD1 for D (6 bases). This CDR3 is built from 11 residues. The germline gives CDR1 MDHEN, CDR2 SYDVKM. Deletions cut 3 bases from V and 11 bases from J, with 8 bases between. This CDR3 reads CASSFRGAQHF. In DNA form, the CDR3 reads TGTGCCAGCAGTTTTAGGGGGGCCCAGCATTTT.

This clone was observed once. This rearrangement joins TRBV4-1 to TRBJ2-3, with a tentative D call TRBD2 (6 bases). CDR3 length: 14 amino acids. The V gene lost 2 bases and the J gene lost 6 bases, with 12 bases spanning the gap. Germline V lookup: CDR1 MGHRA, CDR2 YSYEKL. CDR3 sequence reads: CASSQLTSSDTQYF. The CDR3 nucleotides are TGCGCCAGCAGCCAATTGACTAGTTCGGATACGCAGTATTTT.

CDR3 loop: CASSPVGSDPYEQYF. The CDR3 bases are TGTGCCAGCAGCCCCGTGGGTAGCGACCCCTACGAGCAGTACTTC. The V gene is TRBV5-5, the J gene TRBJ2-7; a possible D gene is TRBD2 (5 bases). The germline gives CDR1 SGHKS, CDR2 YYEKEE (reference sequence). This CDR3 is built from 15 residues. The V end lost 4 bases, the J end lost 2 bases, and 16 bases lay between the germline ends.

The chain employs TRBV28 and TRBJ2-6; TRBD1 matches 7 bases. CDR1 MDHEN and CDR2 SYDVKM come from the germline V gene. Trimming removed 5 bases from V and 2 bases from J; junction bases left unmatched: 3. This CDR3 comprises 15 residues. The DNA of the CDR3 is TGTGCCAGCAGTCCAGGGGGAACTGGGGCCAACGTCCTGACTTTC. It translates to CASSPGGTGANVLTF.

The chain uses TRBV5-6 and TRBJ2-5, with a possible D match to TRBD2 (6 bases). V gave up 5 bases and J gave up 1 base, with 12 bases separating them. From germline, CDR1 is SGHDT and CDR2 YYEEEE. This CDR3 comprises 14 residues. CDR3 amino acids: CASRGGRIQETQYF. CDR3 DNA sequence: TGTGCCAGCAGGGGGGGACGGATCCAAGAGACCCAGTACTTC.

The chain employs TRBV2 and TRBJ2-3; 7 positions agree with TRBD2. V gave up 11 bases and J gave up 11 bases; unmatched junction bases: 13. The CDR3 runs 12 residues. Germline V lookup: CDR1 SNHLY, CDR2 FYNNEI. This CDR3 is CAGWVPGGGQYF. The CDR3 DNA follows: TGTGCCGGCTGGGTTCCGGGAGGAGGGCAGTATTTT. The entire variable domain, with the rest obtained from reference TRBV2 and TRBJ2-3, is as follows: EPEVTQTPSHQVTQMGQEVILRCVPISNHLYFYWYRQILGQKVEFLVSFYNNEISEKSEIFDDQFSVERPDGSNFTLKIRSTKLEDSAMYFCAGWVPGGGQYFGPGTRLTVL.

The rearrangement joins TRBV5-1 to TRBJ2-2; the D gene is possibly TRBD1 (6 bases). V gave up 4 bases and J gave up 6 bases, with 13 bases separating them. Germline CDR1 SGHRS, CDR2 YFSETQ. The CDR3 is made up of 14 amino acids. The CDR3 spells CASSPGVGPGELFF. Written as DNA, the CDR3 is TGCGCCAGCAGCCCAGGGGTGGGGCCCGGGGAGCTGTTTTTT. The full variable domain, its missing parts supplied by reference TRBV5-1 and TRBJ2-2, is KAGVTQTPRYLIKTRGQQVTLSCSPISGHRSVSWYQQTPGQGLQFLFEYFSETQRNKGNFPGRFSGRQFSNSRSEMNVSTLELGDSALYLCASSPGVGPGELFFGEGSRLTVL.